These T cell receptor beta chains were read from a single sample in a study of PD-1 blockade in classical Hodgkin lymphoma. Method: immunoSEQ multiplex PCR; TCRdb's copy keeps in-frame clones and lacks some. The sample yields some 35,000 clones, around 89% seen once. The sample comprised CD4+ T cells from blood. Receptors originate from a human donor with classical Hodgkin lymphoma. Each CDR3 is given with its conserved first and last residue. A D gene is named only where the DNA matches it firmly. Only some rows state a clone size, as once, few, many or a class for expanded clones.

TRBJ2-3	TRBV5-1	NA	NA	TGCGCCAGCAGCACCTCCTGGGGCGGCACAGATACGCAGTATTTT	CASSTSWGGTDTQYF
TRBJ2-3	TRBV5-1	NA	NA	TGCGCCAGCAGCCTGGACTGGGATTGGGGCACAGATACGCAGTATTTT	CASSLDWDWGTDTQYF
TRBJ2-5	TRBV19	NA	TRBD2	TGTGCCAGTAGTATGACGGGGGGAGGGGAGACCCAGTACTTC	CASSMTGGGETQYF
TRBJ1-1	TRBV7-2	NA	NA	TGTGCCAGCAGCGTAGCTTTTGGGAGGAGAACTGAAGCTTTCTTT	CASSVAFGRRTEAFF
TRBJ2-7	TRBV14	once	NA	TGTGCCAGCAGCCTCCCCGGTGACAGACAGCTGTACGAGCAGTACTTC	CASSLPGDRQLYEQYF
TRBJ1-5	TRBV19	NA	NA	TGTGCCAGTAGTATAGAGGGGAATCAGCCCCAGCATTTT	CASSIEGNQPQHF
TRBJ1-5	TRBV21-1	NA	NA	TGTGCCAGCAGCAAAGACGAGGGGAGGAGTCGGCATTTT	CASSKDEGRSRHF
TRBJ1-5	TRBV2	NA	NA	TGTGCCAGCAGTGATGGGTCAGGCTTTAATCAGCCCCAGCATTTT	CASSDGSGFNQPQHF
TRBJ1-4	TRBV7-9	NA	NA	TGTGCCAGCAGCTTACGGCAGGGTAATGAAAAACTGTTTTTT	CASSLRQGNEKLFF
TRBJ2-7	TRBV6-6	NA	TRBD1	TGTGCCAGCAGTCGGACAGGGTCCTACGAGCAGTACTTC	CASSRTGSYEQYF
TRBJ1-2	TRBV7-2	few	NA	TGTGCCAGCAGCTTAAGTGGGGGCCTTGATGGCTACACCTTC	CASSLSGGLDGYTF
TRBJ1-1	TRBV20-1	few	NA	TGCAGTGCCAAGGACTTACTTGAAGCTTTCTTT	CSAKDLLEAFF
TRBJ1-2	TRBV2	NA	NA	TGTGCCAGTGCACAGCCCTCAAACTATGGCTACACCTTC	CASAQPSNYGYTF
TRBJ2-5	TRBV7-9	NA	NA	TGTGCCAGCAGTATAGTGGCTAGCGTCCAAGAGACCCAGTACTTC	CASSIVASVQETQYF
TRBJ1-2	TRBV19	NA	NA	TGTGCCAGTAGTATAGGCCCGTCTAACTATGGCTACACCTTC	CASSIGPSNYGYTF
TRBJ2-7	TRBV29-1	NA	TRBD2	TGCAGCGTTGCCCGGACTAGCGGGACCTACGAGCAGTACTTC	CSVARTSGTYEQYF
TRBJ2-4	TRBV9	few	TRBD1	TGTGCCAGCAGCGTATGGAAGGGGGCGATGACAAACATTCAGTACTTC	CASSVWKGAMTNIQYF
TRBJ2-5	TRBV11-3	NA	NA	TGTGCCAGCAGCTCACCCGGGGGCTTAAGCCCAGAGACCCAGTACTTC	CASSSPGGLSPETQYF
TRBJ1-2	TRBV19	NA	NA	TGTGCCAGTAGCAAGAGGGGGACGGGCTATGGCTACACCTTC	CASSKRGTGYGYTF
TRBJ1-2	TRBV2	NA	TRBD1	TGTGCCAGCAGTCCCGACAGGGGCTATGGCTACACCTTC	CASSPDRGYGYTF
TRBJ1-2	TRBV10-3	NA	TRBD1	TGTGCCATCAGTGAGGGGGGGACAGCTAACTATGGCTACACCTTC	CAISEGGTANYGYTF
TRBJ1-2	TRBV5-1	NA	NA	TGCGCCAGCAGCCCGGGTTTGAGGCGGGGGGTTCATGGCTACACCTTC	CASSPGLRRGVHGYTF
TRBJ2-5	TRBV7-2	NA	NA	TGTGCCAGCAGCTCCGGGGCCCGGCAAGAGACCCAGTACTTC	CASSSGARQETQYF
TRBJ1-1	TRBV5-1	once	NA	TGCGCCAGCAGCTCCCCGTCGGGGGCAACAGGAGGGGAAGCTTTCTTT	CASSSPSGATGGEAFF
TRBJ2-5	TRBV2	NA	TRBD1	TGTGCCAGCAGTGACCGGGACAGACAAGAGACCCAGTACTTC	CASSDRDRQETQYF
TRBJ2-5	TRBV11-2	NA	NA	TGTGCCAGCAGCTTAGATGGAGGCCGTAAAGAGACCCAGTACTTC	CASSLDGGRKETQYF
TRBJ2-1	TRBV15	NA	TRBD2	TGTGCCACCAGCAGAGACAGGGGACGGGGGACTAGCGGGAGCCGGAATGAGCAGTTCTTC	CATSRDRGRGTSGSRNEQFF
TRBJ2-1	TRBV9	NA	NA	TGTGCCAGCAGCGTAGGCGTAGCGAATGAGCAGTTCTTC	CASSVGVANEQFF
TRBJ1-5	TRBV4-3	NA	NA	TGCGCCAGCAGCCAAGGGGGATGGCAGGGGCCTCAGCCCCAGCATTTT	CASSQGGWQGPQPQHF
TRBJ1-4	TRBV4-1	NA	TRBD1	TGCGCCAGCAGCCAAGAGTTCATCCAGGGACAGGGGGAAAAACTGTTTTTT	CASSQEFIQGQGEKLFF
TRBJ2-3	TRBV4-3	NA	NA	TGCGCCAGCAGCCAAGGGGTCGTGGGTTTTCATACGCAGTATTTT	CASSQGVVGFHTQYF
TRBJ2-5	TRBV7-9	NA	NA	TGTGCCAGCAGCTTGTCCGAGGGGGTCCAAGAGACCCAGTACTTC	CASSLSEGVQETQYF
TRBJ1-4	TRBV2	NA	NA	TGTGCCAGCAGTGAGGGCACAGGAAATGAAAAACTGTTTTTT	CASSEGTGNEKLFF
TRBJ1-5	TRBV7-2	NA	TRBD1	TGTGCCAGCAGAGGGACAGGGGGAAATCAGCCCCAGCATTTT	CASRGTGGNQPQHF
TRBJ1-2	TRBV19	once	NA	TGTGCCAGTAGTCCGGCCATGGCATCGTATGGCTACACCTTC	CASSPAMASYGYTF
TRBJ1-5	TRBV19	once	TRBD1	TGTGCCAGTAGTAAGGACAGGGCTAGTCAGCCCCAGCATTTT	CASSKDRASQPQHF
TRBJ1-1	TRBV27	NA	NA	TGTGCCAGCAGTTACCAGGGACGCACTGAAGCTTTCTTT	CASSYQGRTEAFF
TRBJ2-5	TRBV6-5	NA	NA	TGTGCCAGCAGTTACTCGTTTGGGGAGACCCAGTACTTC	CASSYSFGETQYF
TRBJ2-4	TRBV29-1	NA	NA	TGCAGCGTTGAAGGTCTAGCCAAAAACATTCAGTACTTC	CSVEGLAKNIQYF
TRBJ2-7	TRBV5-6	once	NA	TGTGCCAGCAGGCGGACGGGGGCGTCCTACGAGCAGTACTTC	CASRRTGASYEQYF
TRBJ1-1	TRBV25-1	NA	NA	TGTGCCAGCAGTGAATTAGGGCCGATGAACACTGAAGCTTTCTTT	CASSELGPMNTEAFF